This T cell receptor beta chain was retrieved from a study of shared clonotypes between healthy human individuals. Study in general: Plates per donor: three CD4 naive, three CD4 memory, two CD8 naive, one CD8 memory. Findings and limits, study-wide: The researchers took only blood, and tissue repertoires probably look different.

To note about this clone: Its antigen remains unidentified.

A split of CD4+ cells into CD45RA+ naive and CD45RA-negative memory subsets was performed. V gave up 6 bases and J gave up 7 bases; unmatched junction bases: 8. This CDR3 comprises 14 residues. Germline V gene data show CDR1 as LNHDA and CDR2 as SQIVND (reference sequence). Here immunoSEQ multiplex PCR was the method, and the copy in TCRdb shows in-frame clones only, minus some. This table has 2 million to 2.5 million clones, 85% to 95% appearing once. Specimen: naive CD4+ T cells from PBMCs. Subset indicated: CD45RA+ positively selected. This TCR came from a man aged 18-30 years in good health. Some clones in this sample may be carry-over from other donors' samples. V is TRBV19 and J is TRBJ1-5; 8 bases align to TRBD1. The CDR3 DNA sequence: TGTGCCAGTAGCCCCCAGGGGGCACTCCAGCCCCAGCATTTT. Translating it yields CASSPQGALQPQHF.